A single sample is the source of the 30 T cell receptor beta chains below, sequenced in a study of T cell repertoires in aging, cancer and after chemotherapy. The template was genomic DNA from peripheral blood, not RNA. Rearranged V-D-J TRB sequences were amplified with a mixed TRB-A/B primer pool. TCRdb independently ran MiXCR on the multiplex PCR reads; one entry per CDR3 protein. The sample holds some 3,000 distinct CDR3 sequences, around 26% seen once. Sequencing was carried out using blood. The receptors were sampled from a human donor with a solid tumor.

The chain couples TRBV20-1 to TRBJ2-7; D remains ambiguous. The germline gives CDR1 DFQATT, CDR2 SNEGSKA (reference sequence). V gave up 4 bases and J gave up 6 bases, with 13 bases separating them. This CDR3 is built from 12 residues. The CDR3 spells CSANEIGGEQYF. Here the CDR3 DNA reads TGCAGTGCTAATGAAATAGGTGGCGAGCAGTACTTC.

The V call is TRBV7-9, the J call TRBJ1-5; tentative D call: TRBD1 (5 bases). Germline V gives CDR1 SEHNR, CDR2 FQNEAQ (reference sequence). The CDR3 sequence is 16 residues long. Trimming left V 7 bases short and J 0 bases short, with 16 bases between. This chain's CDR3 is CASTRWGGSSNQPQHF. The CDR3 nucleotides are TGTGCCAGCACCAGATGGGGCGGGAGTAGCAATCAGCCCCAGCATTTT.

V and J are TRBV5-3 and TRBJ1-1, with D possibly matching TRBD1 (5 bases). TRBV5-3 is marked as an open reading frame, function uncertain. The CDR3 spans 18 residues. Between the trimmed V and J ends, which lost 3 bases and 7 bases, there was a span of 28 bases. The CDR3 spells CARSSAIDSRTLTGEAFF. The CDR3 DNA follows: TGTGCCAGAAGCTCGGCCATTGACAGTAGAACCCTAACGGGTGAAGCTTTCTTT.

This chain links TRBV19 with TRBJ1-6, with D possibly matching TRBD1 (5 bases). V shed 1 base and J shed 10 bases, with 14 bases lying between them. This CDR3 comprises 15 residues. Germline CDR1 reads LNHDA; CDR2 reads SQIVND (reference sequence). CDR3 coding DNA: TGTGCCAGTAGTATAGGGGGTGGGGCCACCTCACCCCTCCACTTT. As protein: CASSIGGGATSPLHF.

The CDR3 loop reads CASSQEVLNSGGVTDTQYF. The CDR3 nucleotides read TGCGCCAGCAGCCAAGAAGTCTTGAATAGCGGGGGGGTAACAGATACGCAGTATTTT. This rearrangement joins TRBV4-3 to TRBJ2-3; 11 bases fit TRBD2. Per germline, CDR1 LGHNA and CDR2 YSLEER. J lost 3 bases, V lost 0 bases, and 11 bases had no gene match. The CDR3 totals 19 residues.

The chain is built from TRBV7-9 and TRBJ2-4, with 7 bases lining up with TRBD2. The germline gives CDR1 SEHNR, CDR2 FQNEAQ (reference sequence). The J segment lost 3 bases and the V segment lost 5 bases, leaving 4 bases of the junction unmatched. This CDR3 contains 14 residues. The CDR3 loop reads CASSGTTSKNIQYF. The CDR3 coding sequence is TGTGCCAGCAGCGGGACTACAAGCAAAAACATTCAGTACTTC.

This clonotype is labeled as large. The V gene is TRBV6-5, the J gene TRBJ2-5; TRBD2 aligns across 9 bases. Germline CDR1 is MNHEY and CDR2 is SVGAGI. This CDR3 has 14 amino acids. J gave up 6 bases and V 2 bases, and 4 bases lay outside the gene matches. CDR3 DNA: TGTGCCAGCAGTTACGGCGGACTAGCGAAGACCCAGTACTTC. Amino acid sequence: CASSYGGLAKTQYF.

In this sample, this clonotype turned up once. V gene TRBV9 combines with J gene TRBJ2-5; D is tentatively TRBD1 or TRBD2 (5 bases each). V was pared by 0 bases and J by 2 bases, with 8 bases between. Germline V gives CDR1 SGDLS, CDR2 YYNGEE. This CDR3 comprises 14 residues. DNA of the CDR3: TGTGCCAGCAGCGTAGGAGGGGAGCAAGAGACCCAGTACTTC. Protein sequence: CASSVGGEQETQYF.

This clonotype has only a few counts. The chain couples TRBV7-9 to TRBJ2-1, with D hard to call. The CDR3 has 12 amino acids. V lost 2 bases and J lost 1, with 0 bases in between. The V gene's germline CDR1 is SEHNR and CDR2 FQNEAQ (reference sequence). CDR3 coding DNA: TGTGCCAGCAGCTTATCCTACAATGAGCAGTTCTTC. Its protein product is CASSLSYNEQFF.

This clonotype was counted a few times. V is TRBV7-3 and J is TRBJ1-2; D is undetermined. V was shortened by 6 bases and J by 4 bases, with 18 bases between the two germline ends. In germline, CDR1 is SGHTA, CDR2 FQGTGA. CDR3 length equals 15 residues. The CDR3 reads CASRPTPGVGYGYTF. The CDR3 DNA reads as TGTGCCAGCAGGCCCACTCCGGGCGTAGGCTATGGCTACACCTTC.

This clonotype was observed a few times. A junction boundary mismatches the germline segment, possibly from a read error. The rearrangement uses TRBV6-2 or TRBV6-3 and TRBJ2-6; 7 nucleotides align to TRBD2. There are 16 residues in the CDR3. The germline V gene encodes CDR1 MNHEY and CDR2 SVGEGT. The CDR3 nucleotides are TGTGCCAGCAGCCTAGCGGCAGGCGGTGGGGCCAACGTCATGACTTTC. Translated: CASSLAAGGGANVMTF.

This clonotype was counted between two and nine times. This chain connects TRBV30 to TRBJ1-1; D is ambiguous. V was pared by 2 bases and J by 0 bases, with 10 bases between. The V gene's germline CDR1 is GTSNPN and CDR2 SVGIG (reference sequence). CDR3 length equals 14 residues. Here the CDR3 reads CAWSPLRMNTEAFF. Here the CDR3 DNA reads TGTGCCTGGAGTCCGCTCCGAATGAACACTGAAGCTTTCTTT. The variable domain in full, completed from reference TRBV30 and TRBJ1-1, reads SQTIHQWPATLVQPVGSPLSLECTVEGTSNPNLYWYRQAAGRGLQLLFYSVGIGQISSEVPQNLSASRPQDRQFILSSKKLLLSDSGFYLCAWSPLRMNTEAFFGQGTRLTVV.

The rearrangement joins TRBV10-3 to TRBJ2-1; D may correspond to TRBD1 or TRBD2 (5 bases each). This CDR3 region has 16 residues. From germline, CDR1 is ENHRY and CDR2 SYGVKD. V was shortened by 7 bases and J by 0 bases, with 16 bases between the two germline ends. CDR3 in DNA: TGTGCCATCAACGCGGGCTGGGGGAGCTCCTACAATGAGCAGTTCTTC. It yields the protein CAINAGWGSSYNEQFF.

There are a few counts of this clonotype. This sequence joins TRBV10-3 and TRBJ1-5; D remains unclear. The V gene lost 5 bases and the J gene lost 2 bases, with 7 bases spanning the gap. This CDR3 comprises 13 residues. CDR1 and CDR2 (germline): ENHRY, SYGVKD. CDR3 residues: CAISKVGNQPQHF. The CDR3 DNA reads TGTGCCATCAGTAAAGTAGGCAATCAGCCCCAGCATTTT.

The V and J genes are TRBV15 and TRBJ1-3; D is ambiguous. V was cut by 5 bases and J by 0 bases, with 11 bases left in between. This CDR3 contains 15 residues. Per germline, CDR1 LNHNV and CDR2 YYDKDF (reference sequence). CDR3: CATSPGGLSGNTIYF. The CDR3 DNA is TGTGCCACCAGCCCGGGAGGACTCTCTGGAAACACCATATATTTT.

The rearrangement joins TRBV4-2 to TRBJ2-1; D gene ambiguous. Germline CDR1 reads LGHNA; CDR2 reads YNFKEQ. The CDR3 consists of 14 residues. V shed 0 bases and J shed 2 bases, with 5 bases lying between them. In nucleotides, the CDR3 is TGTGCCAGCAGCCAAGACAGAACCTACAATGAGCAGTTCTTC. This sequence encodes CASSQDRTYNEQFF.

This clonotype was seen more than once but under ten times. J is TRBJ1-2 and V is TRBV4-2; D is undetermined. V gave up 0 bases and J gave up 4 bases, with 12 bases separating them. Germline V CDR1 and CDR2: LGHNA, YNFKEQ. The CDR3 spans 15 residues. The CDR3 sequence: CASSQDFGEVYGYTF. CDR3 bases: TGTGCCAGCAGCCAAGATTTCGGGGAGGTCTATGGCTACACCTTC.

V is TRBV28 and J is TRBJ2-5; 10 bases are shared with TRBD1. Germline loops: CDR1 MDHEN, CDR2 SYDVKM. CDR3 size: 14 residues. V gave up 7 bases and J gave up 2 bases; unmatched junction bases: 4. CDR3 region: CASNRDRGQETQYF. The CDR3 DNA follows: TGTGCCAGCAACCGGGACAGGGGTCAAGAGACCCAGTACTTC. The full variable domain, with the rest looked up from reference TRBV28 and TRBJ2-5, is DVKVTQSSRYLVKRTGEKVFLECVQDMDHENMFWYRQDPGLGLRLIYFSYDVKMKEKGDIPEGYSVSREKKERFSLILESASTNQTSMYLCASNRDRGQETQYFGPGTRLLVL.

In its sample, this clonotype is medium-sized (0.01 to 0.1%). This chain joins TRBV7-2 and TRBJ2-7, with 7 positions matching TRBD1. This CDR3 is 15 amino acids long. Per germline, CDR1 SGHTA and CDR2 FQGNSA. V shed 4 bases, J shed 5 bases, and the junction held 11 bases outside the gene matches. The CDR3 here is CASSYRGTPGDEQYF. The DNA of the CDR3 is TGTGCCAGCAGCTACAGGGGAACGCCTGGGGACGAGCAGTACTTC.

V is TRBV12-3 or TRBV12-4 and J is TRBJ1-5, with D maybe TRBD1 (6 bases). V lost 7 bases, J lost 5 bases, and 15 bases lay in between. The CDR3 extends over 14 amino acids. The CDR3, as DNA: TGTGCCAGCACTCTAGGGGGTCCCTATCAGCCCCAGCATTTT. Its protein is CASTLGGPYQPQHF.

This clonotype showed up just a few times. V usage is TRBV7-3 and J usage is TRBJ2-7; the match to TRBD1 covers 9 bases. The CDR3 runs 15 residues. Germline V lookup: CDR1 SGHTA, CDR2 FQGTGA. Trimming removed 5 bases from V and 1 base from J; junction bases left unmatched: 6. The CDR3 protein is CASSPSGTGSYEQYF. Written as DNA, the CDR3 is TGTGCCAGCAGCCCATCGGGGACAGGGTCCTACGAGCAGTACTTC.

This clonotype was observed a handful of times. This sequence joins TRBV6-2 or TRBV6-3 and TRBJ2-7; D gene unclear. The V end lost 6 bases, the J end lost 2 bases, and 5 bases lay between the germline ends. The CDR3 contains 11 residues. CDR1 and CDR2 (germline): MNHEY, SVGEGT. The CDR3 is CASSEAYEQYF. The CDR3 DNA reads TGTGCCAGCAGCGAAGCCTACGAGCAGTACTTC.

This clonotype is medium-sized in the sample. The chain joins TRBV20-1 to TRBJ2-7; 10 nucleotides align to TRBD2. Germline CDR1 is DFQATT and CDR2 is SNEGSKA (reference sequence). The length of the CDR3 is 14 residues. V was pared by 5 bases and J by 3 bases, with 7 bases of the junction left unmatched. The CDR3 loop is CSALKREGRYEQYF. The DNA of the CDR3 is TGCAGTGCTTTAAAGCGGGAGGGCCGCTACGAGCAGTACTTC.

This clonotype showed up just a few times. This rearrangement joins TRBV19 to TRBJ2-5; no reliable D call. Trimming stripped 3 bases from V and 7 bases from J, with 12 bases between. The length of the CDR3 is 13 residues. Germline lookup yields CDR1 LNHDA and CDR2 SQIVND (reference sequence). The CDR3 here is CASSMLTKGTQYF. The CDR3 DNA is TGTGCCAGTAGTATGCTGACGAAGGGGACCCAGTACTTC.

This chain joins TRBV4-3 and TRBJ2-3, with a possible D match to TRBD2 (7 bases). This CDR3 is 15 amino acids long. With 4 bases removed from V and 1 base from J, the gap between germline ends came to 12 bases. Germline CDR1 LGHNA, CDR2 YSLEER. DNA of the CDR3: TGCGCCAGCAGCCTGGGGGAGGGGGGCACAGATACGCAGTATTTT. Encoded protein: CASSLGEGGTDTQYF.

In its sample, this clonotype was seen a few times. The chain employs TRBV5-5 and TRBJ2-1; 10 positions match TRBD2. V lost 1 base, J lost 4 bases, and 2 bases stayed unmatched. This CDR3 comprises 15 residues. CDR1 SGHKS and CDR2 YYEKEE come from the germline V gene (reference sequence). DNA of the CDR3: TGTGCCAGCAGCTTGACTAGCGGGAAATACAATGAGCAGTTCTTC. Translation gives CASSLTSGKYNEQFF.

The chain recombines TRBV27 with TRBJ1-1, with D maybe TRBD1 (5 bases). From germline, CDR1 is MNHEY and CDR2 SMNVEV (reference sequence). V was trimmed by 4 bases and J by 1 base, leaving 7 bases between them. The CDR3 is 13 residues long. The CDR3 nucleotides read TGTGCCAGCAGTTGGGGGTCGAACACTGAAGCTTTCTTT. Translating gives CASSWGSNTEAFF.

This chain uses TRBV12-3 or TRBV12-4 with TRBJ2-1, with 10 bases that match TRBD2. This CDR3 is built from 14 residues. V dropped 7 bases and J dropped 5; count of bases not matched to a gene: 5. This chain's CDR3 is CASNDGLADNEQFF. The CDR3, as DNA: TGTGCCAGCAATGATGGACTAGCGGACAATGAGCAGTTCTTC.

This clonotype was observed a handful of times. This chain connects TRBV20-1 to TRBJ1-5; D is unresolved. The germline V gene has CDR1 DFQATT and CDR2 SNEGSKA (reference sequence). V lost 0 bases and J 3 bases, leaving 6 bases between the germline ends. This CDR3 contains 13 residues. In nucleotides, the CDR3 is TGCAGTGCTAGAGACAACAACAATCAGCCCCAGCATTTT. Residues: CSARDNNNQPQHF.

The chain combines TRBV20-1 with TRBJ1-2; D is unresolved. Deletions cut 5 bases from V and 6 bases from J, with 10 bases between. The germline gives CDR1 DFQATT, CDR2 SNEGSKA (reference sequence). The CDR3 consists of 11 residues. The CDR3 reads CSADIANGYTF. CDR3 sequence (DNA): TGCAGTGCTGATATAGCCAATGGCTACACCTTC.